The 27 T cell receptor beta chains below were found in one sample sequenced in a study of T cell clonality in common variable immunodeficiency. This table comes from immunoSEQ multiplex PCR, and its TCRdb copy is limited to in-frame clones, with some not included. There are 25,000 to 35,000 clones in the sample, none observed a single time. The source material was peripheral blood mononuclear cells. The receptors derive from a person aged 18 to 70 in good health.

This clone was recorded many times. The read terminates 3 residues before the CDR3 end, so the remaining end is supplied by the germline J gene. The V and J genes are TRBV2 and TRBJ2-3; unclear D gene. The V end was cut by 4 bases, the J end by 2 bases, with 10 bases between. CDR1 is SNHLY and CDR2 is FYNNEI in the germline V gene. This CDR3 is 14 amino acids long. The part of the CDR3 DNA that was read is TGTGCCAGCAGTGCCCGGTCTCCCACAGATACG. It yields the protein CASSARSPTDT. The whole CDR3 sequence reads CASSARSPTDTQYF. Based on the CDR3 plus reference TRBV2 and TRBJ2-3, the full variable domain is EPEVTQTPSHQVTQMGQEVILRCVPISNHLYFYWYRQILGQKVEFLVSFYNNEISEKSEIFDDQFSVERPDGSNFTLKIRSTKLEDSAMYFCASSARSPTDTQYFGPGTRLTVL.

This clone showed up many times. Sequencing ends 3 residues short of the CDR3 end; the germline J gene provides the rest. The chain employs TRBV5-4 and TRBJ2-7; 8 nucleotides align to TRBD1. This CDR3 is 16 amino acids long. The trim removed 0 bases at V and 0 bases at J, leaving 5 bases unmatched. Germline CDR1 is SGHNT and CDR2 is YYREEE (reference sequence). The sequenced CDR3 bases are TGTGCCAGCAGCTTGGACTCAGGGGGCTTCTCCTACGAG. Translated: CASSLDSGGFSYE. The whole CDR3 reads CASSLDSGGFSYEQYF. Variable domain in full (rest from reference TRBV5-4 and TRBJ2-7): ETGVTQSPTHLIKTRGQQVTLRCSSQSGHNTVSWYQQALGQGPQFIFQYYREEENGRGNFPPRFSGLQFPNYSSELNVNALELDDSALYLCASSLDSGGFSYEQYFGPGTRLTVT.

This clone was detected many times. The read gets to within 3 residues of the CDR3 end, and the germline J gene fills in the rest. V usage is TRBV6-2 or TRBV6-3 and J usage is TRBJ1-4, with TRBD1 matching 8 bases. Losses at the gene ends were 8 bases for V and 8 bases for J; bases not matched to a gene: 10. Germline CDR1 MNHEY, CDR2 SVGEGT. This CDR3 has 14 residues. The CDR3 region is CASSRQGAWEKLFF. The DNA read from the CDR3 is TGTGCCAGCTCCCGGCAGGGGGCGTGGGAAAAA.

This clone was counted at least ten times. The CDR3 extends 3 residues past the end of the read, so its final part is completed from the germline J gene. This chain joins TRBV7-2 and TRBJ2-7; D might be TRBD2 (6 bases). In germline, CDR1 is SGHTA, CDR2 FQGNSA. The CDR3 contains 14 residues. The V gene lost 4 bases and the J gene lost 6 bases, with 16 bases spanning the gap. The CDR3 protein is CASSSRQGAGEQYF. Partial CDR3 DNA: TGTGCCAGCAGCTCCCGGCAGGGAGCGGGCGAG.

This clone was found many times. The read gets to within 3 residues of the CDR3 end, and the germline J gene fills in the rest. The V gene is TRBV2, the J gene TRBJ1-1; D remains unclear. Germline lookup yields CDR1 SNHLY and CDR2 FYNNEI. This CDR3 has 12 residues. Trimming shortened V by 7 bases and J by 4 bases, and 10 bases separated the two germline ends. The CDR3 loop is CASTIFPTEAFF. CDR3 bases read: TGTGCCAGCACTATATTCCCCACTGAA.

This clone was recorded at least ten times. The sequenced fragment ends 3 residues before the CDR3 boundary, so the rest is inferred from the germline J gene. The chain couples TRBV10-3 to TRBJ1-5; TRBD1 agrees at 7 bases. The CDR3 runs to 14 residues. V lost 11 bases to trimming and J lost 2 bases; unmatched junction nucleotides: 9. Germline CDR1 and CDR2: ENHRY and SYGVKD. The sequenced CDR3 bases are TGTGCCGCTCGACAGGGTTCTGGCAATCAGCCC. Its translation is CAARQGSGNQP. The CDR3 as a whole reads CAARQGSGNQPQHF.

The CDR3 spells CASSDHRGSTEAFF. The sequenced part of the CDR3 DNA is TGTGCCAGCAGTGACCACAGGGGGAGCACTGAA. The V and J genes are TRBV6-1 and TRBJ1-1; TRBD1 matches at 8 bases. The missing CDR3 end, 3 residues past where the read stops, is filled in from the germline J gene. V lost 3 bases and J lost 4; bases outside the gene matches: 4. This CDR3 comprises 14 residues. Germline-derived CDR1 and CDR2 are MNHNS and SASEGT.

This clone was found many times. The missing CDR3 end, 3 residues past where the read stops, is filled in from the germline J gene. The rearrangement joins TRBV5-1 to TRBJ1-4; D is ambiguous. This CDR3 contains 15 residues. The germline V and J ends were trimmed by 0 bases and 0 bases, with 6 bases remaining between them. Germline CDR1 SGHRS, CDR2 YFSETQ. CDR3 residues: CASSLDRATNEKLFF. CDR3 bases read: TGCGCCAGCAGCTTGGACAGAGCAACTAATGAAAAA.

This clone came up a few times. The observed sequence ends 3 residues before the CDR3 terminus, with the missing tail filled in from the germline J gene. The chain joins TRBV5-1 to TRBJ2-4; TRBD2 aligns across 7 bases. The CDR3 spans 10 residues. Per the germline V gene, CDR1 is SGHRS and CDR2 is YFSETQ. The covered CDR3 bases are TGCGCCAGAACTGGGGGGGGT. As protein: CARTGGG. The full CDR3 protein reads CARTGGGQYF.

Concerning this clone itself: The read comes to an end 3 residues before the CDR3 does, leaving the germline J gene to fill in the end. The chain links TRBV7-9 to TRBJ1-1, with a weak D call TRBD1 (6 bases). The CDR3 is made up of 12 amino acids. Germline loops: CDR1 SEHNR, CDR2 FQNEAQ (reference sequence). The covered CDR3 bases are TGTGCCAGCACAACAGGGACCGCCGAG. Translated: CASTTGTAE. The whole CDR3 is CASTTGTAEAFF.

About this clone: The CDR3 end falls 3 residues outside the read, so it is completed with the germline J gene. The J gene is TRBJ1-2, the V gene TRBV19; D perhaps matches TRBD1 (6 bases). This CDR3 is 13 amino acids long. Germline-derived CDR1 and CDR2 are LNHDA and SQIVND (reference sequence). CDR3 in amino acids: CASSIDRKDSYTF. The CDR3 bases that were read are TGTGCCAGTAGTATAGATCGGAAGGACAGT.

A word on this clone: The sequenced fragment ends 3 residues before the CDR3 boundary, so the rest is inferred from the germline J gene. The chain is built from TRBV5-6 and TRBJ2-3; the D gene is possibly TRBD1 (6 bases). Germline V gene sequence: CDR1 SGHDT, CDR2 YYEEEE. CDR3 length: 13 amino acids. The part of the CDR3 DNA that was read is TGTGCCAGCAGCAGGACAGACCAAGAGACG. It codes for CASSRTDQET. The CDR3 as a whole reads CASSRTDQETQYF.

This clone appeared many times. CDR3 DNA (partial): TGTGCCAGCAGCTTAATGGCGGGGGCCAACACCGGGGAG. Its protein is CASSLMAGANTGE. The full CDR3 reads CASSLMAGANTGELFF. The rearrangement uses TRBV7-3 and TRBJ2-2, with D maybe TRBD2 (7 bases). The read stops 3 residues short of the end of the CDR3; the missing end is completed from the germline J gene. CDR3 size: 16 residues. Deletions cut 1 base from V and 2 bases from J, with 11 bases between. Germline CDR1 is SGHTA and CDR2 is FQGTGA.

Many counts were recorded for this clone. The read stops 3 residues short of the end of the CDR3; the missing end is completed from the germline J gene. The chain uses TRBV18 and TRBJ1-1; 7 bases map to TRBD1. This CDR3 has 13 amino acids. CDR1 is KGHSH, CDR2 LQKENI, per germline. CDR3 loop: CASSPRQGGEAFF. CDR3 bases read: TGTGCCAGCTCACCACGGCAGGGGGGCGAA.

This clone was seen only a few times. The read finishes 3 residues shy of the CDR3 end, and the germline J gene is used to complete it. The chain employs TRBV6-1 and TRBJ2-3; 7 bases align to TRBD1. The CDR3 consists of 15 residues. CDR1 is MNHNS and CDR2 is SASEGT in the germline V gene. CDR3 DNA, as far as it was read: TGTGCCAGCAGTGAAAGGGACAGCCGACAAGAGACG. This gives the protein CASSERDSRQET. The full-length CDR3 reads as CASSERDSRQETQYF.

This clone has ten or more counts. The read finishes 3 residues shy of the CDR3 end, and the germline J gene is used to complete it. The gene calls are TRBV20-1 and TRBJ2-5; perhaps TRBD2 as D (7 bases). Trimming pared 4 bases from V and 2 bases from J, leaving 14 bases between. The length of the CDR3 is 14 residues. The germline gives CDR1 DFQATT, CDR2 SNEGSKA (reference sequence). The CDR3 spells CSANRGATQETQYF. The sequenced CDR3 bases are TGCAGTGCTAATCGGGGGGCGACTCAAGAGACC.

This clone has a count of ten or more. The read terminates 3 residues ahead of where the CDR3 ends, so the germline J gene completes it. The genes are TRBV20-1 and TRBJ2-5; no reliable D call. Trimming took off 5 bases at V and 0 bases at J, with 16 bases between the two ends. CDR3 length: 15 residues. Germline V gene lookup returns CDR1 DFQATT and CDR2 SNEGSKA (reference sequence). Partial CDR3 DNA: TGCAGTGCTCGAATTAGGGCTATTTACCAAGAGACC. Its protein is CSARIRAIYQET. The CDR3 reads in full as CSARIRAIYQETQYF.

The sample holds many counts of this clone. The CDR3 goes on 3 residues after the read ends, and that part is filled in from the germline J gene. The rearrangement uses TRBV28 and TRBJ1-3; D not certain. This CDR3 contains 15 residues. The V and J ends lost 7 bases and 2 bases respectively, with 15 bases between them. Germline V lookup: CDR1 MDHEN, CDR2 SYDVKM. The CDR3 loop is CASTPLTFTGNTIYF. Partial CDR3 DNA: TGTGCCAGCACTCCCCTGACATTTACTGGAAACACC.

Many counts were recorded for this clone. The CDR3 goes on 3 residues after the read ends, and that part is filled in from the germline J gene. The V call is TRBV6-2 or TRBV6-3, the J call TRBJ2-7; 9 bases fit TRBD1. The CDR3 is 14 residues long. V dropped 6 bases and J dropped 4; count of bases not matched to a gene: 7. The V gene's germline CDR1 is MNHEY and CDR2 SVGEGT. Incomplete CDR3 DNA: TGTGCCAGCAGGCTCCGCGGGACAGGGTACGAG. Residues: CASRLRGTGYE. From start to end, the CDR3 is CASRLRGTGYEQYF.

This clone has a count of ten or more. The DNA ends 3 residues before the CDR3 does, and the rest of the CDR3 is filled in from the germline J gene. The rearrangement joins TRBV18 to TRBJ2-1; D gene unclear. V lost 0 bases and J 2 bases, leaving 8 bases between the germline ends. The length of the CDR3 is 15 residues. Germline V gene lookup returns CDR1 KGHSH and CDR2 LQKENI. The CDR3 sequence: CASSPPGAAYNEQFF. CDR3 DNA (partial): TGTGCCAGCTCACCACCGGGCGCCGCCTACAATGAG.

At least ten counts were recorded for this clone. CDR3 bases read: TGCAGCGTTGGGAACGACAGGGTCTACGAG. It translates to CSVGNDRVYE. The whole CDR3 protein reads CSVGNDRVYEQYF. The chain recombines TRBV29-1 with TRBJ2-7; 7 bases are shared with TRBD1. The read comes to an end 3 residues before the CDR3 does, leaving the germline J gene to fill in the end. The CDR3 sequence is 13 residues long. The germline V gene has CDR1 SQVTM and CDR2 ANQGSEA. V was pared by 4 bases and J by 3 bases, with 6 bases of the junction left unmatched.

This clone appeared a few times. The read gets to within 3 residues of the CDR3 end, and the germline J gene fills in the rest. This chain links TRBV7-9 with TRBJ1-3; no reliable D call. The length of the CDR3 is 10 residues. Germline V gene sequence: CDR1 SEHNR, CDR2 FQNEAQ (reference sequence). V was trimmed by 4 bases and J by 8 bases, leaving 3 bases between them. The chain's CDR3 is CASSSDTIYF. CDR3 DNA, as far as it was read: TGTGCCAGCAGCTCCGACACC. Based on the CDR3 plus reference TRBV7-9 and TRBJ1-3, the full variable domain is DTGVSQNPRHKITKRGQNVTFRCDPISEHNRLYWYRQTLGQGPEFLTYFQNEAQLEKSRLLSDRFSAERPKGSFSTLEIQRTEQGDSAMYLCASSSDTIYFGEGSWLTVV.

About this clone: With the read ending 3 residues before the CDR3 end, the germline J gene is used to fill in that end. The chain uses TRBV7-2 and TRBJ2-5; no clear D gene. Germline V gene sequence: CDR1 SGHTA, CDR2 FQGNSA. The germline V and J ends were trimmed by 0 bases and 2 bases, with 4 bases remaining between them. The length of the CDR3 is 13 residues. The DNA read from the CDR3 is TGTGCCAGCAGCTTAGCCAGACAAGAGACC. Translation: CASSLARQET. The complete CDR3 reads CASSLARQETQYF. Supplemented by reference TRBV7-2 and TRBJ2-5, the full variable domain reads GAGVSQSPSNKVTEKGKDVELRCDPISGHTALYWYRQSLGQGLEFLIYFQGNSAPDKSGLPSDRFSAERTGGSVSTLTIQRTQQEDSAVYLCASSLARQETQYFGPGTRLLVL.

This clone has at least ten counts. The CDR3 is cut off 3 residues early in the read; its end comes from the germline J gene. This chain joins TRBV20-1 and TRBJ2-5; 15 bases agree with TRBD2. From germline, CDR1 is DFQATT and CDR2 SNEGSKA (reference sequence). V lost 5 bases, J lost 2 bases, and 3 bases stayed unmatched. The CDR3 sequence is 15 residues long. CDR3 sequence reads: CSAQGLAGGQETQYF. The CDR3 DNA, read in part, is TGCAGTGCTCAAGGACTAGCGGGGGGGCAAGAGACC.

Many counts were recorded for this clone. Read sequence stops 3 residues before the CDR3 end, and the germline J gene provides the missing end. V is TRBV7-2 and J is TRBJ1-5; D possibly corresponds to TRBD1 (6 bases). Germline CDR1 SGHTA, CDR2 FQGNSA. The CDR3 is 13 residues long. Between the trimmed V and J ends, which lost 4 bases and 7 bases, there was a span of 11 bases. CDR3 DNA (partial): TGTGCCAGCAGCTCAAGACAGGACCAGCCC. Translation gives CASSSRQDQP. From start to end, the CDR3 is CASSSRQDQPQHF.

The sample holds many counts of this clone. CDR3 amino acids: CASSLEWSDEETQYF. The sequenced CDR3 bases are TGCGCCAGCAGCTTGGAGTGGTCAGATGAAGAGACC. This rearrangement joins TRBV5-1 to TRBJ2-5; D is unresolved. The missing CDR3 end, 3 residues past where the read stops, is filled in from the germline J gene. This CDR3 has 15 amino acids. V was shortened by 0 bases and J by 3 bases, with 12 bases between the two germline ends. Germline V gene sequence: CDR1 SGHRS, CDR2 YFSETQ.

This clone was observed many times. The read ends 3 residues before the CDR3 terminus; that terminus is restored from the germline J gene. The rearrangement uses TRBV10-3 and TRBJ1-1; D is ambiguous. The germline V gene has CDR1 ENHRY and CDR2 SYGVKD. The V and J ends lost 3 bases and 2 bases respectively, with 10 bases between them. The length of the CDR3 is 14 residues. The part of the CDR3 DNA that was read is TGTGCCATCAGTGAAAAGGCACAAAACACTGAA. This sequence encodes CAISEKAQNTE. The entire CDR3 sequence reads CAISEKAQNTEAFF.